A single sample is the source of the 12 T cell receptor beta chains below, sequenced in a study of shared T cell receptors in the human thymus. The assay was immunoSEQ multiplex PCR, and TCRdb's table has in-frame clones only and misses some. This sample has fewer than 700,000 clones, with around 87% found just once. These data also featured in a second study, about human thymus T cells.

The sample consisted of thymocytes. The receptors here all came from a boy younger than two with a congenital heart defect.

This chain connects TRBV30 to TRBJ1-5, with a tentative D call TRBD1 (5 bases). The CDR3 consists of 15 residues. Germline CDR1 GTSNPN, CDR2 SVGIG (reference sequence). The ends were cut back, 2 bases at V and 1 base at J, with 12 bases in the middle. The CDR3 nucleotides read TGTGCCTGGAGTTTCCCCAGGGTGAGCAATCAGCCCCAGCATTTT. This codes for CAWSFPRVSNQPQHF.

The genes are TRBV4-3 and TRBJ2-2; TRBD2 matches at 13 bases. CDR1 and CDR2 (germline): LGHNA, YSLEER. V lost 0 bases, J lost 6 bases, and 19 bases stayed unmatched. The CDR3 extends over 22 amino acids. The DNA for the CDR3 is TGCGCCAGCAGCCAAGATCTTTCGACCACCTCGCGGACTAGCGGGAGATCCGGGGAGCTGTTTTTT. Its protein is CASSQDLSTTSRTSGRSGELFF.

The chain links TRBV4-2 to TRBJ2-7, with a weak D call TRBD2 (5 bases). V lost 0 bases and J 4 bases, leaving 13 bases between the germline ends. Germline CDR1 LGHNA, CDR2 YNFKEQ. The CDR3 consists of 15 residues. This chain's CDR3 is CASSQERVGWYEQYF. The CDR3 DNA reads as TGTGCCAGCAGCCAAGAGAGGGTGGGTTGGTACGAGCAGTACTTC.

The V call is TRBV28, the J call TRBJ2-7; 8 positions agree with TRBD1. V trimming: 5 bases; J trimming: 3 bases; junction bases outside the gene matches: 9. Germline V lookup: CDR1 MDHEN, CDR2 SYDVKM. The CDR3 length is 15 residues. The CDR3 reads CASSNNDRGGYEQYF. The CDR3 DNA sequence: TGTGCCAGCAGTAACAACGACAGGGGAGGCTACGAGCAGTACTTC.

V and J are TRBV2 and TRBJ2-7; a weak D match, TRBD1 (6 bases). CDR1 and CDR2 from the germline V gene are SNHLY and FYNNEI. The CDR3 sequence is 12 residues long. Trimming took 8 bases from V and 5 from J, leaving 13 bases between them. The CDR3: CASGQNGNEQYF. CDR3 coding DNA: TGTGCCAGCGGACAGAATGGAAACGAGCAGTACTTC.

The CDR3 is CAWSVTSGRRETQYF. The CDR3 DNA follows: TGTGCCTGGAGTGTGACTAGCGGGAGAAGAGAGACCCAGTACTTC. The chain uses TRBV30 and TRBJ2-5, with 12 bases aligning to TRBD2. The length of the CDR3 is 15 residues. Germline V CDR1 and CDR2: GTSNPN, SVGIG (reference sequence). J lost 4 bases, V lost 0 bases, and 3 bases had no gene match.

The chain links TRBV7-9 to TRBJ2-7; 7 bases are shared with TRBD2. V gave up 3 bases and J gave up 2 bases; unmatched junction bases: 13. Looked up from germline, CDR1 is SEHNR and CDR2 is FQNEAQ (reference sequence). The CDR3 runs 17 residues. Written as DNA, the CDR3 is TGTGCCAGCAGCTTCCGCCCTGTGGGGCGGGAGCCCTACGAGCAGTACTTC. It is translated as CASSFRPVGREPYEQYF.

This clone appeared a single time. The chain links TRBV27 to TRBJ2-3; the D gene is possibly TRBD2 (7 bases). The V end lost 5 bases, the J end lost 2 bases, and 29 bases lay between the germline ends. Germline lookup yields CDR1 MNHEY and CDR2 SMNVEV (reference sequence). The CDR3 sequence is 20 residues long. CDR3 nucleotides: TGTGCCAGCAGTAAACGTGGGGGGGACACCCCGAGCCCTTTCACAGATACGCAGTATTTT. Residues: CASSKRGGDTPSPFTDTQYF.

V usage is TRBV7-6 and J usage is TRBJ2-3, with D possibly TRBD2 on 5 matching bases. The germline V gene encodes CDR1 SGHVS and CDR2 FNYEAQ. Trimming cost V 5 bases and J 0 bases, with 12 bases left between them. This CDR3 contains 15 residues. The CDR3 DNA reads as TGTGCCAGCAGCCGGACTCCCTATAGCACAGATACGCAGTATTTT. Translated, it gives CASSRTPYSTDTQYF.

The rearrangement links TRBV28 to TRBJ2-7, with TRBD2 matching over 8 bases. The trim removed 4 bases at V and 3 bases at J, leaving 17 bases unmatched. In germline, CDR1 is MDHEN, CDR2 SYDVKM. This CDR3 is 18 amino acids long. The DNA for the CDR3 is TGTGCCAGCAGTTCCCCGGAGGAGGGAGCGGGAGACTACTACGAGCAGTACTTC. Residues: CASSSPEEGAGDYYEQYF.

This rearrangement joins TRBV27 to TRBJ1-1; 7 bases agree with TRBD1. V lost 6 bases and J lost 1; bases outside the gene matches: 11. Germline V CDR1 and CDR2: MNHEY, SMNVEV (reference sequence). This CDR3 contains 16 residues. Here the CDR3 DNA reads TGTGCCAGCAGAGGGGGTGAGGGGGCGCGGAACACTGAAGCTTTCTTT. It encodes CASRGGEGARNTEAFF.

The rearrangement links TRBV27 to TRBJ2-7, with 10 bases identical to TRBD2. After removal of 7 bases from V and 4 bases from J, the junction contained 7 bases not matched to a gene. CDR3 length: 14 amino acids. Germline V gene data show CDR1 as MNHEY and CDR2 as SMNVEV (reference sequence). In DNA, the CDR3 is TGTGCCAGCACCCTAGCGGGAGAAAGGTACGAGCAGTACTTC. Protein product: CASTLAGERYEQYF.